The sequence of this T cell receptor beta chain was determined in a study of PD-L1 blockade in urothelial cancer. Study in general: Men with urothelial cancer arising in the bladder made up most of the 29 patients. Chemotherapy regimens numbering 0 to 3 had been given to patients.

Sequencing was performed with immunoSEQ multiplex PCR; in TCRdb, only in-frame clones are kept and a portion is missing. The sample contains under 80,000 clones, 80% to 90% of which appear only once. Time point noted: pretreatment peripheral blood. Patients were diagnosed with urothelial carcinoma, either locally advanced or metastatic. V was pared by 5 bases and J by 3 bases, with 12 bases of the junction left unmatched. The length of the CDR3 is 16 residues. Germline V gene lookup returns CDR1 PRHDT and CDR2 FYEKMQ (reference sequence). This receptor was obtained from a man aged 65 to 85 with urothelial cancer. Material: PBMCs, obtained around atezolizumab (anti-PD-L1) treatment. This chain joins TRBV13 and TRBJ2-7; 8 bases agree with TRBD1. The CDR3 coding sequence is TGTGCCAGCAGCACGCGGACGACAGGGGTGGGCTACGAGCAGTACTTC. Translating gives CASSTRTTGVGYEQYF.